The next 32 T cell receptor beta chains were all read from a single sample in a study of OX40 agonist ivuxolimab in advanced cancers. Some clones are missing from TCRdb's copy, which holds only in-frame ones; the method was immunoSEQ multiplex PCR. The sample comprises 20,000 to 25,000 clones, around 88% of which are singletons, and around 25% rests with the top ten. The sample consisted of CD4+ or CD8+ T cells sorted from blood, taken in a trial of the OX40 agonist ivuxolimab. The receptors were sampled from an adult with an advanced solid tumor such as melanoma, head and neck, liver or kidney cancer.

This clone qualifies as medium-sized. The V gene is TRBV5-1, the J gene TRBJ2-7; no clear D gene. Trimming left V 4 bases short and J 6 bases short, with 17 bases between. CDR3 length equals 14 residues. The V gene's germline CDR1 is SGHRS and CDR2 YFSETQ. The CDR3 nucleotides are TGCGCCAGCAGCACCGAAGCAGGTCTGGCCGAGCAGTACTTC. As protein: CASSTEAGLAEQYF.

V and J are TRBV18 and TRBJ2-1; 7 bases are shared with TRBD1. Germline V gene data show CDR1 as KGHSH and CDR2 as LQKENI. V was pared by 0 bases and J by 7 bases, with 9 bases of the junction left unmatched. CDR3 length: 16 residues. This chain's CDR3 is CASSPPTGRSVNEQFF. CDR3 nucleotide sequence: TGTGCCAGCTCACCACCGACAGGGAGATCAGTGAATGAGCAGTTCTTC.

A word on this clone: The sample has other DNA sequences that encode this CDR3 too. For the CDR3, the DNA is TGTGCCAGCAGTTACTCGGGGGGGAACTATGGCTACACCTTC. Translating it yields CASSYSGGNYGYTF. This chain joins TRBV6-5 and TRBJ1-2, with D perhaps matching TRBD1 (5 bases). Per the germline V gene, CDR1 is MNHEY and CDR2 is SVGAGI. Trimming stripped 0 bases from V and 2 bases from J, with 7 bases between. The CDR3 totals 14 residues.

This clone has a handful of counts. The chain has TRBV9 and TRBJ2-7; TRBD2 aligns across 8 bases. The germline V gene encodes CDR1 SGDLS and CDR2 YYNGEE. The J segment lost 2 bases and the V segment lost 0 bases, leaving 4 bases of the junction unmatched. This CDR3 has 15 amino acids. CDR3 in amino acids: CASSVASGSTYEQYF. DNA for the CDR3: TGTGCCAGCAGCGTAGCCAGCGGGAGTACCTACGAGCAGTACTTC.

J is TRBJ2-5 and V is TRBV7-8; D call uncertain. This CDR3 is 13 amino acids long. V lost 5 bases and J lost 5, with 12 bases in between. Germline CDR1 is SGHVS and CDR2 is FQNEAQ. The CDR3 here is CASSPLAPETQYF. The CDR3 DNA reads as TGTGCCAGCAGCCCCCTGGCTCCGGAGACCCAGTACTTC.

The chain carries TRBV20-1 and TRBJ2-7; weak D call: TRBD2 (6 bases). V was trimmed by 5 bases and J by 3 bases, leaving 8 bases between them. The CDR3 has 11 amino acids. The germline gives CDR1 DFQATT, CDR2 SNEGSKA (reference sequence). CDR3 protein: CSALSGYEQYF. The CDR3 DNA reads TGCAGTGCTCTTAGCGGCTACGAGCAGTACTTC.

This chain links TRBV19 with TRBJ2-7; TRBD2 agrees at 9 bases. CDR1 is LNHDA and CDR2 is SQIVND in the germline V gene (reference sequence). This CDR3 is built from 15 residues. Losses at the gene ends were 1 base for V and 2 bases for J; bases not matched to a gene: 3. The CDR3 loop reads CASSIGTSVAYEQYF. In DNA form, the CDR3 reads TGTGCCAGTAGTATAGGGACTAGCGTCGCCTACGAGCAGTACTTC. Full variable domain (rest looked up from reference TRBV19 and TRBJ2-7): DGGITQSPKYLFRKEGQNVTLSCEQNLNHDAMYWYRQDPGQGLRLIYYSQIVNDFQKGDIAEGYSVSREKKESFPLTVTSAQKNPTAFYLCASSIGTSVAYEQYFGPGTRLTVT.

The chain combines TRBV7-9 with TRBJ2-5; D is uncertain. This CDR3 is built from 14 residues. Trimming removed 1 base at V and 2 bases at J, with 8 bases between. Per the germline V gene, CDR1 is SEHNR and CDR2 is FQNEAQ (reference sequence). The CDR3 is CASSLVGPQETQYF. The DNA of the CDR3 is TGTGCCAGCAGCTTAGTTGGACCGCAAGAGACCCAGTACTTC.

This clone was observed a single time. V gene TRBV5-4 combines with J gene TRBJ2-7; D remains ambiguous. The CDR3 contains 14 residues. The V and J ends lost 0 bases and 2 bases respectively, with 9 bases between them. Germline values: CDR1 SGHNT, CDR2 YYREEE (reference sequence). The CDR3 spells CASSLAGQAYEQYF. CDR3 DNA sequence: TGTGCCAGCAGCTTGGCCGGTCAGGCCTACGAGCAGTACTTC.

This chain uses TRBV28 with TRBJ2-7, with 15 bases lining up with TRBD2. The CDR3 is 15 amino acids. With 4 bases clipped from V and 6 bases from J, the junction kept 4 bases outside the gene matches. Germline V gene lookup returns CDR1 MDHEN and CDR2 SYDVKM. This CDR3 is CASSWGLAGGSEQYF. The CDR3 region has the DNA TGTGCCAGCAGTTGGGGACTAGCGGGAGGAAGCGAGCAGTACTTC. Full variable domain (missing parts from reference TRBV28 and TRBJ2-7): DVKVTQSSRYLVKRTGEKVFLECVQDMDHENMFWYRQDPGLGLRLIYFSYDVKMKEKGDIPEGYSVSREKKERFSLILESASTNQTSMYLCASSWGLAGGSEQYFGPGTRLTVT.

The chain couples TRBV5-1 to TRBJ1-1, with 9 positions matching TRBD1. This CDR3 region has 15 residues. Losses at the gene ends were 4 bases for V and 4 bases for J; bases not matched to a gene: 8. The V gene's germline CDR1 is SGHRS and CDR2 YFSETQ. The CDR3 coding sequence is TGCGCCAGCAGCCTACTTGGGACAGGGAGCACTGAAGCTTTCTTT. This sequence encodes CASSLLGTGSTEAFF.

The chain recombines TRBV6-5 with TRBJ1-1, with D hard to call. Trimming removed 5 bases from V and 5 bases from J, with 15 bases in between. CDR1 is MNHEY, CDR2 SVGAGI, per germline. This CDR3 region has 14 residues. This CDR3 reads CASSLFTGKTEAFF. The CDR3 region has the DNA TGTGCCAGCAGTCTCTTTACGGGGAAGACTGAAGCTTTCTTT.

V usage is TRBV27 and J usage is TRBJ2-5; D gene ambiguous. Per germline, CDR1 MNHEY and CDR2 SMNVEV (reference sequence). The germline V and J ends were trimmed by 6 bases and 5 bases, with 19 bases remaining between them. The CDR3 sequence is 15 residues long. The CDR3 sequence is CASSPDTGVPETQYF. CDR3 coding DNA: TGTGCCAGCAGCCCTGACACGGGTGTCCCCGAGACCCAGTACTTC.

The chain has TRBV27 and TRBJ2-7, with 8 positions matching TRBD2. The length of the CDR3 is 12 residues. The V and J ends lost 6 bases and 6 bases, in that order; junction bases with no gene match: 4. Germline CDR1 is MNHEY and CDR2 is SMNVEV (reference sequence). CDR3 sequence: CASRGTSVEQYF. CDR3 in DNA: TGTGCCAGCAGGGGGACTAGTGTCGAGCAGTACTTC.

This clone has more than one count but fewer than ten. The V gene is TRBV11-2, the J gene TRBJ1-2; the match to TRBD1 covers 7 bases. CDR1 is SGHAT, CDR2 FQNNGV, per germline. After removal of 2 bases from V and 4 bases from J, the junction contained 4 bases not matched to a gene. CDR3 length: 14 residues. In DNA form, the CDR3 reads TGTGCCAGCAGCTTAAGTCCAGGGGGCTATGGCTACACCTTC. As protein: CASSLSPGGYGYTF.

The V and J genes are TRBV5-4 and TRBJ1-1, with D unresolved. Trimming left V 0 bases short and J 8 bases short, with 11 bases between. Germline loops: CDR1 SGHNT, CDR2 YYREEE (reference sequence). CDR3 size: 13 residues. The CDR3 spells CASSLAASKEAFF. CDR3 DNA sequence: TGTGCCAGCAGCTTGGCTGCGAGCAAAGAAGCTTTCTTT.

V is TRBV4-3 and J is TRBJ2-1; D perhaps matches TRBD2 (5 bases). CDR1 is LGHNA, CDR2 YSLEER, per germline. The CDR3 spans 16 residues. Trimming took 0 bases from V and 8 from J, leaving 17 bases between them. The CDR3 spells CASSQDLVGARDEQFF. The CDR3 region has the DNA TGCGCCAGCAGCCAAGATCTAGTGGGAGCCCGGGATGAGCAGTTCTTC.

This chain uses TRBV6-5 with TRBJ2-7; 9 bases are a match to TRBD2. The CDR3 extends over 14 amino acids. Germline V gene lookup returns CDR1 MNHEY and CDR2 SVGAGI. J gave up 5 bases and V 1 base, and 3 bases lay outside the gene matches. The CDR3 loop is CASSYFLAGNEQYF. CDR3 DNA: TGTGCCAGCAGTTACTTTCTAGCGGGAAACGAGCAGTACTTC.

This clone is medium-sized within its sample. V usage is TRBV4-1 and J usage is TRBJ2-5; D remains ambiguous. The V and J ends lost 0 bases and 1 base respectively, with 9 bases between them. Germline CDR1 and CDR2: MGHRA and YSYEKL. The CDR3 is 15 amino acids. CDR3: CASSQEHRIQETQYF. CDR3 sequence (DNA): TGCGCCAGCAGCCAAGAACACAGAATCCAAGAGACCCAGTACTTC.

The chain joins TRBV7-8 to TRBJ2-5; tentatively, D is TRBD2 (6 bases). Trimming removed 0 bases from V and 4 bases from J, with 15 bases in between. Germline V lookup: CDR1 SGHVS, CDR2 FQNEAQ. CDR3 length: 16 residues. The CDR3, as DNA: TGTGCCAGCAGCTTAGCGCTACGGGCGGAGGGAGAGACCCAGTACTTC. Amino acids: CASSLALRAEGETQYF.

The rearrangement joins TRBV15 to TRBJ2-1; TRBD2 agrees at 8 bases. There are 17 residues in the CDR3. Germline V gene lookup returns CDR1 LNHNV and CDR2 YYDKDF (reference sequence). The junction had 6 bases not matched to a gene; V was cut back by 0 bases and J by 2 bases. The chain's CDR3 is CATSRDRGGTPYNEQFF. CDR3 nucleotide sequence: TGTGCCACCAGCAGAGATCGGGGGGGGACACCCTACAATGAGCAGTTCTTC.

The chain links TRBV5-1 to TRBJ2-7; D may be TRBD1 or TRBD2 (6 bases each). From germline, CDR1 is SGHRS and CDR2 YFSETQ. Trimming left V 4 bases short and J 2 bases short, with 16 bases between. This CDR3 contains 15 residues. CDR3: CASSPGGFGPYEQYF. The CDR3 nucleotides are TGCGCCAGCAGCCCCGGGGGCTTTGGGCCCTACGAGCAGTACTTC.

J is TRBJ2-7 and V is TRBV27, with 10 bases fitting TRBD2. The trim removed 4 bases at V and 5 bases at J, leaving 8 bases unmatched. CDR3 size: 15 residues. The germline V gene has CDR1 MNHEY and CDR2 SMNVEV (reference sequence). The CDR3 protein is CASSSRSSGSNEQYF. The CDR3 coding sequence is TGTGCCAGCAGTTCCCGGTCTAGCGGGAGCAACGAGCAGTACTTC.

The rearrangement uses TRBV18 and TRBJ2-7; D tentatively reads TRBD1 or TRBD2 (5 bases each). This CDR3 is 15 amino acids long. The V end lost 3 bases, the J end lost 7 bases, and 19 bases lay between the germline ends. Germline V gives CDR1 KGHSH, CDR2 LQKENI. CDR3 protein: CASSPAPGRIWEQYF. In DNA form, the CDR3 reads TGTGCCAGCTCACCTGCTCCGGGACGGATATGGGAGCAGTACTTC.

This clone has a single count. This chain links TRBV12-5 with TRBJ2-3, with D possibly TRBD2 on 6 matching bases. There are 15 residues in the CDR3. Germline-derived CDR1 and CDR2 are LGHNT and FRNRAP. Trimming took 2 bases from V and 0 from J, leaving 9 bases between them. The CDR3 DNA reads TGTGCTAGTGGTTTGTTTCGGGGGAGCACAGATACGCAGTATTTT. Protein product: CASGLFRGSTDTQYF.

This chain links TRBV9 with TRBJ2-1; TRBD2 matches 9 bases. Looked up from germline, CDR1 is SGDLS and CDR2 is YYNGEE. This CDR3 region has 17 residues. Trimming at V came to 4 bases and at J to 2 bases, leaving 10 bases not matched to a gene. The CDR3 loop is CASSTRLAASAYNEQFF. CDR3 in DNA: TGTGCCAGCAGCACCCGACTAGCGGCCAGCGCCTACAATGAGCAGTTCTTC.

The rearrangement joins TRBV29-1 to TRBJ2-1; 12 bases align to TRBD2. Germline-derived CDR1 and CDR2 are SQVTM and ANQGSEA. The CDR3 sequence is 17 residues long. Germline trimming cut 5 bases from V and 1 base from J; bases unmatched to any gene: 9. Written as DNA, the CDR3 is TGCAGCGTTAAGCTAGCGGGAGGGCCGGGTTCCTACAATGAGCAGTTCTTC. Its translation is CSVKLAGGPGSYNEQFF.

The chain is built from TRBV6-5 and TRBJ2-1; 7 bases align to TRBD1. After removal of 6 bases from V and 6 bases from J, the junction contained 5 bases not matched to a gene. This CDR3 is built from 13 residues. Germline-derived CDR1 and CDR2 are MNHEY and SVGAGI. The CDR3 reads CASRQGPANEQFF. The DNA for the CDR3 is TGTGCCAGCAGACAGGGGCCAGCCAATGAGCAGTTCTTC.

The rearrangement links TRBV13 to TRBJ2-6; TRBD1 matches at 7 bases. J gave up 0 bases and V 4 bases, and 9 bases lay outside the gene matches. The germline CDR1 and CDR2 sequences are PRHDT and FYEKMQ (reference sequence). The length of the CDR3 is 18 residues. CDR3 in DNA: TGTGCCAGCAGCTCTACCGGGACAGCCAGCTCTGGGGCCAACGTCCTGACTTTC. This codes for CASSSTGTASSGANVLTF.

The chain couples TRBV6-4 to TRBJ2-1, with TRBD2 matching 14 bases. Germline V gives CDR1 MRHNA, CDR2 SNTAGT. The V segment lost 3 bases and the J segment 8 bases; nucleotides outside the gene matches: 3. The CDR3 extends over 15 amino acids. The CDR3 spells CASSEGLAGDDEQFF. The CDR3 DNA reads TGTGCCAGCAGTGAGGGACTAGCGGGAGACGATGAGCAGTTCTTC.

This clone was seen only once. This sequence joins TRBV27 and TRBJ2-7, with TRBD2 identical over 9 bases. The CDR3 runs 15 residues. The trim removed 0 bases at V and 0 bases at J, leaving 0 bases unmatched. From germline, CDR1 is MNHEY and CDR2 SMNVEV (reference sequence). CDR3 DNA: TGTGCCAGCAGTTTATCTAGCGGGGGCTCCTACGAGCAGTACTTC. Residues: CASSLSSGGSYEQYF.

V usage is TRBV7-9 and J usage is TRBJ1-1; D gene unclear. The CDR3 loop spans 15 amino acids. Looked up from germline, CDR1 is SEHNR and CDR2 is FQNEAQ (reference sequence). V shed 1 base and J shed 0 bases, with 9 bases lying between them. CDR3 protein: CASSLGEGMNTEAFF. In DNA form, the CDR3 reads TGTGCCAGCAGCTTAGGAGAAGGAATGAACACTGAAGCTTTCTTT.